This passage covers 30 T cell receptor beta chains from one sample sequenced in a study of beta chain features in type 1 diabetes (dated by TCRdb to between 2018 and 2020). Libraries were made using the immunoSEQ multiplex PCR assay. All of the isolated RNA was reverse transcribed with the High Capacity cDNA Reverse Transcription Kit, so expressed TCRB transcripts were sequenced. TCRdb's version of the immuneACCESS table is confined to in-frame rearrangements and falls short of the full clone set. An unresolved V gene accounts for under half of the shortfall where checked; the remainder is of unknown origin. This sample comprises about 930,000 clones, about a sixth of them detected only once. 0.023% of the sample goes to the ten largest clones. The specimen was naive CD4+ T cells from blood. This specimen's cell subset or site label, interpreted: true naive CD4+ T cells. Every receptor here comes from a woman aged 18-29 years in good health.

This clone was seen more than once but under ten times. The chain links TRBV29-1 to TRBJ2-1; 7 bases match TRBD1. CDR1 and CDR2 from the germline V gene are SQVTM and ANQGSEA. Losses at the gene ends were 5 bases for V and 4 bases for J; bases not matched to a gene: 2. The length of the CDR3 is 12 residues. The CDR3 nucleotides read TGCAGCGTTCAACAGGGGTACAATGAGCAGTTCTTC. Translation gives CSVQQGYNEQFF.

The rearrangement uses TRBV6-6 and TRBJ2-1, with a possible D match to TRBD1 (7 bases). V lost 0 bases and J lost 8, with 14 bases in between. CDR3 length equals 15 residues. Germline assignment: CDR1 MNHNY and CDR2 SVGAGI (reference sequence). This chain's CDR3 is CASSYSEGAIDEQFF. DNA for the CDR3: TGTGCCAGCAGTTACTCGGAGGGGGCGATAGATGAGCAGTTCTTC.

The chain couples TRBV29-1 to TRBJ2-5, with 10 bases lining up with TRBD1. CDR3 size: 14 residues. CDR1 and CDR2 (germline): SQVTM, ANQGSEA. With 7 bases clipped from V and 5 bases from J, the junction kept 10 bases outside the gene matches. Written as DNA, the CDR3 is TGCAGCGCCCGGGACAGGGGCTTCATCGAGACCCAGTACTTC. Its protein is CSARDRGFIETQYF.

This clone has only a few counts. This chain connects TRBV29-1 to TRBJ1-5, with D possibly being TRBD1 (5 bases). Looked up from germline, CDR1 is SQVTM and CDR2 is ANQGSEA. The V gene lost 4 bases and the J gene lost 4 bases, with 8 bases spanning the gap. CDR3 length: 12 amino acids. This CDR3 is CSVGQLNQPQHF. The DNA for the CDR3 is TGCAGCGTTGGACAGCTAAATCAGCCCCAGCATTTT.

This clone was seen more than once but under ten times. CDR3 loop: CASSPRQGVGYGYTF. The CDR3 nucleotides read TGTGCCAGCAGTCCCCGACAGGGGGTCGGCTATGGCTACACCTTC. This rearrangement joins TRBV27 to TRBJ1-2; 9 bases are shared with TRBD1. The ends lost 5 bases at V and 4 bases at J; junction bases unmatched: 8. The germline CDR1 and CDR2 sequences are MNHEY and SMNVEV (reference sequence). The CDR3 is 15 amino acids.

J is TRBJ2-7 and V is TRBV6-1, with D perhaps matching TRBD1 or TRBD2 (5 bases each). This CDR3 region has 14 residues. V dropped 6 bases and J dropped 0 bases, with 12 bases sitting between them. Germline assignment: CDR1 MNHNS and CDR2 SASEGT. The CDR3 loop reads CASRRDGTSYEQYF. Here the CDR3 DNA reads TGTGCCAGCAGGAGGGACGGGACCTCCTACGAGCAGTACTTC.

This clone was picked up a small number of times. The V and J genes are TRBV19 and TRBJ1-3, with 7 bases lining up with TRBD1. The V and J ends lost 5 bases and 4 bases, in that order; junction bases with no gene match: 5. This CDR3 has 14 amino acids. Germline-derived CDR1 and CDR2 are LNHDA and SQIVND (reference sequence). CDR3 sequence (DNA): TGTGCCAGTAGTCCCCGGGACAGCGGAAACACCATATATTTT. Protein product: CASSPRDSGNTIYF.

The genes are TRBV2 and TRBJ2-7; D gene unclear. There are 14 residues in the CDR3. Trimming cost V 4 bases and J 1 base, with 11 bases left between them. In germline, CDR1 is SNHLY, CDR2 FYNNEI. The chain's CDR3 is CASSARAQSYEQYF. In DNA form, the CDR3 reads TGTGCCAGCAGTGCAAGGGCTCAATCCTACGAGCAGTACTTC.

The chain combines TRBV11-3 with TRBJ2-1, with TRBD2 matching over 11 bases. The CDR3 runs 17 residues. The J segment lost 4 bases and the V segment lost 2 bases, leaving 7 bases of the junction unmatched. The germline V gene encodes CDR1 SGHNT and CDR2 YENEEA. CDR3 residues: CASSLRGGLAEYNEQFF. CDR3 sequence (DNA): TGTGCCAGCAGCTTAAGGGGGGGACTAGCGGAATACAATGAGCAGTTCTTC.

The table lists this clone with a few counts. This chain joins TRBV4-3 and TRBJ2-1; maybe TRBD1 (5 bases). V lost 4 bases to trimming and J lost 9 bases, with 19 bases between them. The CDR3 is 15 residues long. Germline assignment: CDR1 LGHNA and CDR2 YSLEER. This chain's CDR3 is CASSPQGAFGTEQFF. In DNA form, the CDR3 reads TGCGCCAGCAGCCCGCAAGGGGCTTTCGGAACTGAGCAGTTCTTC.

CDR3 amino acids: CAISGTSGSTDTQYF. The CDR3 region has the DNA TGTGCCATCAGTGGGACTAGCGGGAGCACAGATACGCAGTATTTT. The chain links TRBV10-3 to TRBJ2-3; 11 bases are a match to TRBD2. V lost 4 bases to trimming and J lost 0 bases; unmatched junction nucleotides: 0. Per germline, CDR1 ENHRY and CDR2 SYGVKD. The CDR3 is 15 amino acids.

V usage is TRBV27 and J usage is TRBJ2-7; D might be TRBD2 (6 bases). Germline lookup yields CDR1 MNHEY and CDR2 SMNVEV (reference sequence). The V end was cut by 7 bases, the J end by 3 bases, with 16 bases between. The CDR3 sequence is 14 residues long. CDR3: CASTRAGRIYEQYF. For the CDR3, the DNA is TGTGCCAGCACCAGGGCAGGGAGGATCTACGAGCAGTACTTC.

The genes are TRBV29-1 and TRBJ1-3, with D uncertain. CDR1 is SQVTM and CDR2 is ANQGSEA in the germline V gene. The CDR3 is 13 residues long. V gave up 5 bases and J gave up 0 bases, with 8 bases separating them. CDR3 in amino acids: CSVQESSGNTIYF. DNA of the CDR3: TGCAGCGTTCAGGAGAGCTCTGGAAACACCATATATTTT.

The chain recombines TRBV15 with TRBJ2-2; TRBD2 agrees at 13 bases. There are 18 residues in the CDR3. From germline, CDR1 is LNHNV and CDR2 YYDKDF (reference sequence). V lost 4 bases to trimming and J lost 4 bases; unmatched junction nucleotides: 9. The CDR3 sequence: CATSTILAGGPFTGELFF. CDR3 bases: TGTGCCACCAGCACCATACTAGCGGGAGGGCCATTCACCGGGGAGCTGTTTTTT.

The chain recombines TRBV5-1 with TRBJ2-4; D is ambiguous. With 4 bases removed from V and 6 bases from J, the gap between germline ends came to 14 bases. The CDR3 covers 14 residues. Germline V gene sequence: CDR1 SGHRS, CDR2 YFSETQ. As DNA, the CDR3 is TGCGCCAGCAGCGTGGACGGTACTGTAAACATTCAGTACTTC. Amino acids: CASSVDGTVNIQYF.

The rearrangement uses TRBV9 and TRBJ2-1, with 10 bases lining up with TRBD2. The CDR3 consists of 16 residues. The germline V gene encodes CDR1 SGDLS and CDR2 YYNGEE. V lost 0 bases to trimming and J lost 10 bases; unmatched junction nucleotides: 10. The CDR3 sequence is CASSVANLAGASEQFF. The CDR3, as DNA: TGTGCCAGCAGCGTAGCTAACCTAGCGGGAGCTTCCGAGCAGTTCTTC.

This clone was detected only a few times. The V and J genes are TRBV18 and TRBJ2-7; no clear D gene. The CDR3 spans 13 residues. V gave up 3 bases and J gave up 4 bases, with 10 bases separating them. The germline gives CDR1 KGHSH, CDR2 LQKENI. The CDR3 reads CASSPSWGYEQYF. CDR3 coding DNA: TGTGCCAGCTCACCCTCCTGGGGTTACGAGCAGTACTTC.

There are a few counts of this clone. V is TRBV28 and J is TRBJ2-7, with 8 nucleotides matching TRBD1. Germline V gene lookup returns CDR1 MDHEN and CDR2 SYDVKM. V was pared by 3 bases and J by 3 bases, with 4 bases of the junction left unmatched. The CDR3 contains 14 residues. The CDR3: CASSFPGGVYEQYF. CDR3 nucleotide sequence: TGTGCCAGCAGTTTTCCAGGGGGCGTCTACGAGCAGTACTTC. Supplemented by reference TRBV28 and TRBJ2-7, the full variable domain reads DVKVTQSSRYLVKRTGEKVFLECVQDMDHENMFWYRQDPGLGLRLIYFSYDVKMKEKGDIPEGYSVSREKKERFSLILESASTNQTSMYLCASSFPGGVYEQYFGPGTRLTVT.

The chain recombines TRBV15 with TRBJ2-3; D call uncertain. CDR3 size: 12 residues. Germline CDR1 is LNHNV and CDR2 is YYDKDF (reference sequence). V lost 0 bases and J 7 bases, leaving 5 bases between the germline ends. Here the CDR3 DNA reads TGTGCCACCAGCAGAGATCAAAATACGCAGTATTTT. This codes for CATSRDQNTQYF. Full variable domain (rest looked up from reference TRBV15 and TRBJ2-3): DAMVIQNPRYQVTQFGKPVTLSCSQTLNHNVMYWYQQKSSQAPKLLFHYYDKDFNNEADTPDNFQSRRPNTSFCFLDIRSPGLGDTAMYLCATSRDQNTQYFGPGTRLTVL.

This clone was seen a few times. The genes are TRBV7-2 and TRBJ2-3; TRBD2 matches 9 bases. V lost 1 base, J lost 2 bases, and 4 bases stayed unmatched. CDR1 is SGHTA and CDR2 is FQGNSA in the germline V gene. CDR3 length equals 16 residues. In nucleotides, the CDR3 is TGTGCCAGCAGCTTAGGGCTAGCGGGGACCACAGATACGCAGTATTTT. Translated: CASSLGLAGTTDTQYF.

This clone was recorded a few times. This chain uses TRBV5-6 with TRBJ1-1; 9 nucleotides match TRBD1. The CDR3 has 14 residues. Per the germline V gene, CDR1 is SGHDT and CDR2 is YYEEEE. The J segment lost 5 bases and the V segment lost 5 bases, leaving 7 bases of the junction unmatched. The CDR3 DNA reads TGTGCCAGCAGTTCGATACAGGGGGCGACTGAAGCTTTCTTT. Translation gives CASSSIQGATEAFF.

CDR3 sequence: CATSRTGGASYEQYF. CDR3 in DNA: TGTGCCACCAGCAGAACTGGGGGGGCCTCCTACGAGCAGTACTTC. This chain links TRBV15 with TRBJ2-7; maybe TRBD2 (7 bases). Between the trimmed V and J ends, which lost 2 bases and 0 bases, there was a span of 11 bases. The CDR3 has 15 amino acids. Germline CDR1 LNHNV, CDR2 YYDKDF (reference sequence).

In this sample, this clone turned up a few times. The V and J genes are TRBV10-3 and TRBJ2-1, with 9 positions matching TRBD1. The CDR3 is made up of 15 amino acids. V lost 0 bases to trimming and J lost 10 bases; unmatched junction nucleotides: 7. The V gene's germline CDR1 is ENHRY and CDR2 SYGVKD. CDR3 region: CAISESGQGLQEQFF. CDR3 nucleotide sequence: TGTGCCATCAGTGAGTCGGGACAGGGATTGCAAGAGCAGTTCTTC.

This sequence joins TRBV27 and TRBJ2-6; possibly TRBD1 or TRBD2 for D (5 bases each). This CDR3 spans 19 amino acids. V was clipped by 1 base and J by 0 bases, with 16 bases between them. CDR1 is MNHEY and CDR2 is SMNVEV in the germline V gene (reference sequence). The CDR3 is CASSLFRGQVRSGANVLTF. The CDR3 region has the DNA TGTGCCAGCAGTTTATTTCGGGGCCAGGTTCGCTCTGGGGCCAACGTCCTGACTTTC.

A few counts support this clone. This sequence joins TRBV18 and TRBJ2-2; unclear D gene. The germline V gene has CDR1 KGHSH and CDR2 LQKENI. The ends were cut back, 4 bases at V and 2 bases at J, with 8 bases in the middle. This CDR3 comprises 14 residues. The CDR3 sequence: CASSLAGNTGELFF. CDR3 sequence (DNA): TGTGCCAGCTCACTGGCCGGAAACACCGGGGAGCTGTTTTTT.

The rearrangement uses TRBV6-5 and TRBJ1-1, with D tentatively TRBD1 (5 bases). V lost 1 base, J lost 1 base, and 10 bases lay in between. The CDR3 consists of 15 residues. In germline, CDR1 is MNHEY, CDR2 SVGAGI. CDR3: CASSYFGAANTEAFF. DNA for the CDR3: TGTGCCAGCAGTTACTTCGGGGCAGCGAACACTGAAGCTTTCTTT.

This clone appeared a few times. This chain connects TRBV13 to TRBJ2-2; 14 nucleotides align to TRBD2. The CDR3 contains 18 residues. The V gene's germline CDR1 is PRHDT and CDR2 FYEKMQ (reference sequence). Trimming cost V 5 bases and J 3 bases; bases outside gene matches: 8. CDR3 coding DNA: TGTGCCAGCAGCCCTCGGACTAGCGGGAGGAAACACACCGGGGAGCTGTTTTTT. It yields the protein CASSPRTSGRKHTGELFF.

V usage is TRBV27 and J usage is TRBJ2-7, with D uncertain. Per the germline V gene, CDR1 is MNHEY and CDR2 is SMNVEV (reference sequence). Deletions cut 3 bases from V and 2 bases from J, with 11 bases between. CDR3 length: 14 residues. In DNA form, the CDR3 reads TGTGCCAGCAGTTTTATGGGTCGGACCTACGAGCAGTACTTC. It is translated as CASSFMGRTYEQYF.

V usage is TRBV18 and J usage is TRBJ2-1; 10 positions agree with TRBD1. The germline gives CDR1 KGHSH, CDR2 LQKENI. Trimming cost V 2 bases and J 8 bases; bases outside gene matches: 6. There are 15 residues in the CDR3. CDR3 amino acids: CASSPLGTGDDEQFF. The CDR3, as DNA: TGTGCCAGCTCACCATTGGGGACAGGGGACGATGAGCAGTTCTTC.

V usage is TRBV7-3 and J usage is TRBJ2-5, with D uncertain. V gave up 5 bases and J gave up 1 base, with 8 bases separating them. Germline V gene data show CDR1 as SGHTA and CDR2 as FQGTGA. CDR3 length: 13 amino acids. This CDR3 is CASSPTPQETQYF. The CDR3 DNA reads TGTGCCAGCAGCCCCACACCCCAAGAGACCCAGTACTTC.